Reported below is one TCR beta chain. This sample stems from a study of CDR3 diversity in severe acne. The CDR3 is made up of 15 amino acids. Germline assignment: CDR1 ENHRY and CDR2 SYGVKD. V gave up 0 bases and J gave up 4 bases; unmatched junction bases: 6. One entry per CDR3 protein results from TCRdb running MiXCR on the PCR reads. Altogether more than 85,000 distinct CDR3 sequences are present, over 45% being singletons, with the ten largest covering over 9.5%. Sequenced: blood. The genes are TRBV10-3 and TRBJ2-7, with 7 bases matching TRBD1. This TCR was recovered from a male donor in good health, serving as a control. CDR3 region: CAISESTGFGYEQYF. CDR3 sequence (DNA): TGTGCCATCAGTGAGTCGACAGGGTTCGGTTACGAGCAGTACTTC.